The 14 T cell receptor beta chains below all came from one sample that was sequenced in a study of shared clonotypes between healthy human individuals. The protocol was immunoSEQ multiplex PCR, while the TCRdb copy is restricted to in-frame clones and leaves out a portion. This sample yields 400,000 to 600,000 clones, of which nearly 80% are seen a single time; around an eighth belongs to the top ten. Sequencing was performed on PBMCs. The receptors shown here come from a woman between 35 and 50 years old in good health. Some clones in this sample may be carry-over from other donors' samples.

The rearrangement links TRBV7-3 to TRBJ2-1, with D tentatively TRBD1 or TRBD2 (5 bases each). Per the germline V gene, CDR1 is SGHTA and CDR2 is FQGTGA. The CDR3 consists of 15 residues. Trimming took 5 bases from V and 2 from J, leaving 13 bases between them. The CDR3 coding sequence is TGTGCCAGCAGCGCCCGGGACGGAACCTACAATGAGCAGTTCTTC. Translating it yields CASSARDGTYNEQFF.

V usage is TRBV2 and J usage is TRBJ2-7, with no clear D. Trimming removed 6 bases at V and 3 bases at J, with 12 bases between. CDR3 size: 13 residues. From germline, CDR1 is SNHLY and CDR2 FYNNEI. The CDR3 region has the DNA TGTGCCAGCAGCTTCCCCGTGGGCTACGAGCAGTACTTC. Its protein product is CASSFPVGYEQYF.

The chain employs TRBV5-3 and TRBJ2-7; TRBD2 matches at 7 bases. TRBV5-3 is an ORF, and what it does is uncertain. The CDR3 has 17 residues. Losses at the gene ends were 2 bases for V and 0 bases for J; bases not matched to a gene: 11. The DNA for the CDR3 is TGTGCCAGAAGCTTTGGCCGTCTAGCGGACCTCTCCTACGAGCAGTACTTC. Translating it yields CARSFGRLADLSYEQYF.

The chain employs TRBV11-3 and TRBJ2-2; D is unclear. The V gene lost 5 bases and the J gene lost 0 bases, with 7 bases spanning the gap. Germline CDR1 and CDR2: SGHNT and YENEEA. The CDR3 runs 14 residues. CDR3 DNA sequence: TGTGCCAGCAGCCCCGGGCCGAACACCGGGGAGCTGTTTTTT. It encodes CASSPGPNTGELFF.

The chain recombines TRBV5-6 with TRBJ2-5; 8 positions match TRBD1. From germline, CDR1 is SGHDT and CDR2 YYEEEE. Germline trimming cut 3 bases from V and 5 bases from J; bases unmatched to any gene: 9. This CDR3 region has 15 residues. CDR3 DNA: TGTGCCAGCAGCTCCCGGACAGGGATGTGGGAGACCCAGTACTTC. Translation: CASSSRTGMWETQYF.

The V and J genes are TRBV27 and TRBJ2-7; 15 nucleotides align to TRBD2. The CDR3 spans 17 residues. Trimming removed 4 bases from V and 7 bases from J; junction bases left unmatched: 11. Germline V gene sequence: CDR1 MNHEY, CDR2 SMNVEV (reference sequence). Written as DNA, the CDR3 is TGTGCCAGCAGTTCCAACCTGGGACTAGCGGGAGGAAGGGAGCAGTACTTC. Encoded protein: CASSSNLGLAGGREQYF.

Points on this clone: The junction does not match germline at one end; this may be a read error. The V and J genes are TRBV5-1 and TRBJ2-5; D is possibly TRBD1 (7 bases). The CDR3 has 14 residues. Germline-derived CDR1 and CDR2 are SGHRS and YFSETQ. The CDR3 here is CASSLADREEIQYF. CDR3 DNA: TGCGCCAGCAGCTTGGCAGACAGGGAGGAGATCCAGTACTTC.

V gene TRBV19 combines with J gene TRBJ2-2; D might be TRBD2 (6 bases). CDR3 length: 15 amino acids. With 6 bases removed from V and 1 base from J, the gap between germline ends came to 12 bases. The germline gives CDR1 LNHDA, CDR2 SQIVND (reference sequence). CDR3 residues: CASRSDYQNTGELFF. CDR3 coding DNA: TGTGCCAGTAGGTCGGACTACCAGAACACCGGGGAGCTGTTTTTT.

The gene calls are TRBV6-6 and TRBJ1-2; D uncertain. The V and J ends lost 7 bases and 7 bases respectively, with 22 bases between them. Germline-derived CDR1 and CDR2 are MNHNY and SVGAGI (reference sequence). The length of the CDR3 is 15 residues. The CDR3 sequence is CASNLGVRIDAGYTF. The CDR3 DNA follows: TGTGCCAGCAACCTAGGTGTAAGGATAGATGCTGGCTACACCTTC.

J is TRBJ1-1 and V is TRBV5-1; D is unclear. V lost 0 bases and J lost 6, with 15 bases in between. Germline values: CDR1 SGHRS, CDR2 YFSETQ. The CDR3 runs 15 residues. The CDR3 nucleotides are TGCGCCAGCAGCTTGGCGTTCCAGGACCAGCCTGAAGCTTTCTTT. It specifies CASSLAFQDQPEAFF.

The chain links TRBV18 to TRBJ2-7; D not certain. V gave up 6 bases and J gave up 2 bases, with 5 bases separating them. From germline, CDR1 is KGHSH and CDR2 LQKENI. CDR3 length: 11 residues. CDR3 in DNA: TGTGCCAGCTCGGATGCCTACGAGCAGTACTTC. Its protein product is CASSDAYEQYF. Filled out from reference TRBV18 and TRBJ2-7, the complete variable domain reads NAGVMQNPRHLVRRRGQEARLRCSPMKGHSHVYWYRQLPEEGLKFMVYLQKENIIDESGMPKERFSAEFPKEGPSILRIQQVVRGDSAAYFCASSDAYEQYFGPGTRLTVT.

The chain joins TRBV10-3 to TRBJ2-7; TRBD1 aligns across 8 bases. Germline trimming cut 9 bases from V and 5 bases from J; bases unmatched to any gene: 6. The CDR3 is made up of 12 amino acids. CDR1 ENHRY and CDR2 SYGVKD come from the germline V gene. CDR3 region: CAISDRADEQYF. CDR3 in DNA: TGTGCCATATCGGACAGGGCAGACGAGCAGTACTTC.

The CDR3 spells CASRTGGFGADTQYF. The CDR3 bases are TGTGCCAGCAGGACAGGGGGCTTCGGAGCAGATACGCAGTATTTT. The chain joins TRBV6-1 to TRBJ2-3; TRBD1 matches 10 bases. Trimming removed 6 bases from V and 4 bases from J; junction bases left unmatched: 7. This CDR3 has 15 residues. Per germline, CDR1 MNHNS and CDR2 SASEGT.

V usage is TRBV6-6 and J usage is TRBJ2-7; 9 bases match TRBD2. Germline lookup yields CDR1 MNHNY and CDR2 SVGAGI (reference sequence). CDR3 size: 16 residues. V lost 6 bases and J lost 1; bases outside the gene matches: 10. CDR3 region: CASRGREGRGSYEQYF. The CDR3, as DNA: TGTGCCAGCAGGGGGCGGGAGGGCCGTGGTTCCTACGAGCAGTACTTC.